This T cell receptor beta chain emerged from a study of blood T cell repertoires in COVID-19. Authors' methods: Scientists estimated how many nucleated cells there were by amplifying reference gene primers. Using immunoSEQ multiplex PCR, the repertoire was profiled, and TCRdb retains in-frame clones only, with some absent. D and trimming come from the DNA, and the V and J calls and clone size come from that table. The sample includes some 230,000 clones, roughly 88% of them seen just once. V shed 2 bases and J shed 9 bases, with 17 bases lying between them. Germline V gene data show CDR1 as SGHTA and CDR2 as FQGNSA. The CDR3 contains 14 residues.

The material sequenced was peripheral blood. This TCR was sampled from a man aged 25-40 years who had recovered from COVID-19. This chain joins TRBV7-2 and TRBJ2-7; tentative D call: TRBD1 (5 bases). CDR3 sequence reads: CASSLSGLSGRQYF. CDR3 nucleotide sequence: TGTGCCAGCAGCTTATCAGGGCTCTCCGGTCGGCAGTACTTC. The variable domain in full, with the rest retrieved from reference TRBV7-2 and TRBJ2-7, is GAGVSQSPSNKVTEKGKDVELRCDPISGHTALYWYRQSLGQGLEFLIYFQGNSAPDKSGLPSDRFSAERTGGSVSTLTIQRTQQEDSAVYLCASSLSGLSGRQYFGPGTRLTVT.